These 29 T cell receptor beta chains share one sample of origin, sequenced in a study of blood T cells in healthy people across ages. For the second PCR, which ran for about 6 to 12 cycles, a sample-barcoded 5' primer and a J-beta primer mix were used. TCRdb independently ran MiXCR on the 5' RACE reads; one entry per CDR3 protein. The profile shows around 1.5 million distinct CDR3 sequences, 42% of them singletons. The sample consisted of blood. The source of these receptors is a woman aged 18-30 years in good health.

This clonotype was counted between two and nine times. V gene TRBV21-1 combines with J gene TRBJ2-1; the table's TRBD1 call for D was not verified on the DNA. TRBV21-1 is marked as a pseudogene. The CDR3 totals 16 residues. The CDR3 coding sequence is TGTGCCAGCAGCAAACAGGGAGACAGGGGTATCAATGAGCAGTTCTTC. Encoded protein: CASSKQGDRGINEQFF.

The table lists this clonotype with a few counts. Here the CDR3 reads CSALDKNYGYTF. As DNA, the CDR3 is TGCAGTGCTTTAGACAAGAACTATGGCTACACCTTC. This chain links TRBV20-1 with TRBJ1-2, with D uncertain. V dropped 5 bases and J dropped 2 bases, with 9 bases sitting between them. The CDR3 is made up of 12 amino acids. Germline loops: CDR1 DFQATT, CDR2 SNEGSKA (reference sequence).

This clonotype has only a few counts. This sequence joins TRBV2 and TRBJ2-5, with 13 bases aligning to TRBD2. The CDR3 covers 16 residues. Unmatched junction bases numbered 2, after V lost 4 bases and J lost 0 bases. Germline CDR1 reads SNHLY; CDR2 reads FYNNEI. As DNA, the CDR3 is TGTGCCAGCAGTGTACTAGCGGGGGGGAACCAAGAGACCCAGTACTTC. This encodes CASSVLAGGNQETQYF.

The chain links TRBV3-1 to TRBJ1-1; 9 nucleotides match TRBD1. The CDR3 covers 15 residues. The germline V gene has CDR1 LGHDT and CDR2 YNNKEL (reference sequence). The V gene end was trimmed by 0 bases and the J gene end by 4 bases; junction bases not matched to a gene: 3. CDR3 sequence (DNA): TGTGCCAGCAGCCAAGAGGGGACAGGGTTCACTGAAGCTTTCTTT. Its protein product is CASSQEGTGFTEAFF. The whole variable domain, remainder taken from reference TRBV3-1 and TRBJ1-1, is DTAVSQTPKYLVTQMGNDKSIKCEQNLGHDTMYWYKQDSKKFLKIMFSYNNKELIINETVPNRFSPKSPDKAHLNLHINSLELGDSAVYFCASSQEGTGFTEAFFGQGTRLTVV.

The chain combines TRBV9 with TRBJ2-3, with unresolved D. Trimming removed 4 bases from V and 4 bases from J, with 13 bases in between. This CDR3 is 14 amino acids long. Germline V gives CDR1 SGDLS, CDR2 YYNGEE. CDR3 region: CASSPSASPDTQYF. In nucleotides, the CDR3 is TGTGCCAGCAGCCCCAGTGCGTCCCCAGATACGCAGTATTTT. Combining the CDR3 with reference TRBV9 and TRBJ2-3 gives the whole variable domain DSGVTQTPKHLITATGQRVTLRCSPRSGDLSVYWYQQSLDQGLQFLIQYYNGEERAKGNILERFSAQQFPDLHSELNLSSLELGDSALYFCASSPSASPDTQYFGPGTRLTVL.

This clonotype was observed a few times. This rearrangement joins TRBV4-1 to TRBJ2-1; 9 bases line up with TRBD2. The germline CDR1 and CDR2 sequences are MGHRA and YSYEKL. The CDR3 covers 18 residues. Losses at the gene ends were 0 bases for V and 0 bases for J; bases not matched to a gene: 6. DNA for the CDR3: TGCGCCAGCAGCCAAGAACCGCATAGCGGGAGCTCCTACAATGAGCAGTTCTTC. Translation gives CASSQEPHSGSSYNEQFF.

This chain uses TRBV2 with TRBJ1-2, with 8 nucleotides matching TRBD1. The CDR3 totals 13 residues. Germline V lookup: CDR1 SNHLY, CDR2 FYNNEI. Losses at the gene ends were 2 bases for V and 6 bases for J; bases not matched to a gene: 2. CDR3 in amino acids: CASSEMGQDGYTF. As DNA, the CDR3 is TGTGCCAGCAGTGAAATGGGACAGGATGGCTACACCTTC.

There are a few counts of this clonotype. Sequence at one end of the junction differs from germline and may be a read error. The chain carries TRBV7-7 and TRBJ2-3, with D perhaps matching TRBD2 (6 bases). The CDR3 has 13 residues. Germline V CDR1 and CDR2: SSHAT, FNYEAQ (reference sequence). In nucleotides, the CDR3 is TGTGCTAGCAGCTCGGGAGCGTCAGATACGCAGTATTTT. It translates to CASSSGASDTQYF.

This clonotype was picked up a small number of times. The rearrangement links TRBV12-3 or TRBV12-4 to TRBJ1-1, with a weak D call TRBD1 (5 bases). The CDR3 has 13 amino acids. Trimming stripped 8 bases from V and 2 bases from J, with 12 bases between. The CDR3 is CASRGSANTEAFF. In DNA, the CDR3 is TGTGCCAGCCGGGGCAGTGCTAACACTGAAGCTTTCTTT.

The chain couples TRBV6-6 to TRBJ2-3; 10 nucleotides line up with TRBD1. There are 14 residues in the CDR3. CDR1 is MNHNY, CDR2 SVGAGI, per germline (reference sequence). Unmatched junction bases numbered 5, after V lost 5 bases and J lost 6 bases. The CDR3 here is CASSRGTGEDTQYF. CDR3 coding DNA: TGTGCCAGCAGTCGCGGGACAGGGGAGGATACGCAGTATTTT.

This clonotype has more than one count but fewer than ten. The rearrangement joins TRBV12-3 or TRBV12-4 to TRBJ2-7; D perhaps matches TRBD1 (6 bases). Judging by the DNA end, TRBJ2-5 fits better; the J call may be wrong. The CDR3 has 15 amino acids. CDR3 loop: CASSYLQGPKGTQYF. Written as DNA, the CDR3 is TGTGCCAGCAGCTACCTCCAGGGGCCTAAAGGGACCCAGTACTTC.

This clonotype was counted between two and nine times. The chain joins TRBV5-1 to TRBJ2-3, with 7 bases fitting TRBD1. This CDR3 is 14 amino acids long. The junction had 8 bases not matched to a gene; V was cut back by 4 bases and J by 6 bases. Germline V CDR1 and CDR2: SGHRS, YFSETQ. The CDR3 spells CASSPGQPGDTQYF. The DNA of the CDR3 is TGCGCCAGCAGCCCGGGACAGCCCGGGGATACGCAGTATTTT.

This clonotype has just a few counts. V usage is TRBV20-1 and J usage is TRBJ2-5; 12 positions match TRBD1. The CDR3 is 17 residues long. The germline V gene has CDR1 DFQATT and CDR2 SNEGSKA (reference sequence). J was trimmed by 11 bases and V by 3 bases; bases with no gene match: 19. The DNA for the CDR3 is TGCAGTGCTAGGGGACAGGGGGCGGTCGGAAAAAACAATGAGCAGTACTTC. This encodes CSARGQGAVGKNNEQYF.

This clonotype occurred a few times. J is TRBJ2-5 and V is TRBV21-1; the D call of TRBD2 is as the table states it, not checked on the DNA. TRBV21-1 is a pseudogene locus. The length of the CDR3 is 13 residues. CDR3 protein: CASLARRRETQYF. Written as DNA, the CDR3 is TGTGCCAGCCTGGCTAGACGAAGGGAGACCCAGTACTTC.

V and J are TRBV12-3 or TRBV12-4 and TRBJ2-2, with a weak D call TRBD2 (6 bases). Trimming pared 2 bases from V and 6 bases from J, leaving 16 bases between. The CDR3 sequence is 16 residues long. The CDR3 reads CASSLLGSGESGELFF. The CDR3 DNA is TGTGCCAGCAGTTTATTAGGATCGGGGGAATCCGGGGAGCTGTTTTTT.

V is TRBV6-5 and J is TRBJ1-3, with 11 bases that match TRBD1. Germline trimming cut 4 bases from V and 10 bases from J; bases unmatched to any gene: 9. CDR3 size: 15 residues. Per germline, CDR1 MNHEY and CDR2 SVGAGI. The CDR3 loop reads CASSSPGQGEKTIYF. The CDR3 nucleotides are TGTGCCAGCAGTTCCCCGGGACAGGGGGAAAAGACCATATATTTT.

The V and J genes are TRBV7-2 and TRBJ2-5; D is ambiguous. The V gene lost 1 base and the J gene lost 3 bases, with 6 bases spanning the gap. The CDR3 spans 13 residues. CDR1 and CDR2 (germline): SGHTA, FQGNSA. CDR3 DNA: TGTGCCAGCAGCTTAGTGACGAAAGAGACCCAGTACTTC. Its translation: CASSLVTKETQYF. Together with reference TRBV7-2 and TRBJ2-5, the CDR3 gives the full variable domain: GAGVSQSPSNKVTEKGKDVELRCDPISGHTALYWYRQSLGQGLEFLIYFQGNSAPDKSGLPSDRFSAERTGGSVSTLTIQRTQQEDSAVYLCASSLVTKETQYFGPGTRLLVL.

This clonotype was detected many times. The chain employs TRBV4-2 and TRBJ2-7; no clear D. Germline CDR1 LGHNA, CDR2 YNFKEQ. V was clipped by 0 bases and J by 3 bases, with 12 bases between them. This CDR3 has 15 residues. In DNA form, the CDR3 reads TGTGCCAGCAGCCAAGATCTGTCCGGGTACTACGAGCAGTACTTC. Translation: CASSQDLSGYYEQYF.

This chain uses TRBV6-1 with TRBJ2-3, with TRBD2 matching 12 bases. The V segment lost 6 bases and the J segment 6 bases; nucleotides outside the gene matches: 16. The CDR3 totals 18 residues. Germline values: CDR1 MNHNS, CDR2 SASEGT. CDR3 in amino acids: CASRPRLAGDVRADTQYF. In nucleotides, the CDR3 is TGTGCCAGCAGACCTCGACTAGCGGGGGACGTCAGGGCGGATACGCAGTATTTT.

This clonotype was detected a few times. In DNA form, the CDR3 reads TGTGCCAGCAGCTTATCACGAGACTCTGGCGAGCAGTTCTTC. Protein: CASSLSRDSGEQFF. The chain has TRBV7-2 and TRBJ2-1, with D unresolved. The CDR3 runs to 14 residues. V gave up 2 bases and J gave up 10 bases, with 15 bases separating them. Germline assignment: CDR1 SGHTA and CDR2 FQGNSA.

The genes are TRBV5-1 and TRBJ2-2; D possibly corresponds to TRBD2 (6 bases). The V gene's germline CDR1 is SGHRS and CDR2 YFSETQ. V was cut by 4 bases and J by 2 bases, with 12 bases left in between. This CDR3 is built from 15 residues. The CDR3, as DNA: TGCGCCAGCAGCGCCGACGGACTAAACACCGGGGAGCTGTTTTTT. As protein: CASSADGLNTGELFF.

This chain connects TRBV12-3 or TRBV12-4 to TRBJ2-7; D not certain. This CDR3 is 13 amino acids long. V lost 2 bases to trimming and J lost 7 bases, with 12 bases between them. The CDR3 nucleotides are TGTGCCAGCAGTTTAAATTACCCCGCAGAGCAGTACTTC. This sequence encodes CASSLNYPAEQYF.

This clonotype was seen more than once but under ten times. This rearrangement joins TRBV25-1 to TRBJ2-3, with TRBD2 matching 7 bases. The CDR3 length is 17 residues. Trimming cost V 1 base and J 5 bases; bases outside gene matches: 12. Germline assignment: CDR1 MGHDK and CDR2 SYGVNS. The CDR3 here is CASSESRLAPRGDTQYF. CDR3 DNA sequence: TGTGCCAGCAGTGAATCCCGACTAGCCCCACGAGGAGATACGCAGTATTTT.

Only a few counts were recorded for this clonotype. The V and J genes are TRBV20-1 and TRBJ1-2; 8 nucleotides match TRBD1. V dropped 6 bases and J dropped 1; count of bases not matched to a gene: 10. The germline CDR1 and CDR2 sequences are DFQATT and SNEGSKA (reference sequence). CDR3 length: 15 amino acids. Written as DNA, the CDR3 is TGCAGTGCCCCAACCCAGGGGGCAGGTAACTATGGCTACACCTTC. This sequence encodes CSAPTQGAGNYGYTF.

CDR3 bases: TGTGCCACCAGATCGGGGACTCCATACTACAATGAGCAGTTCTTC. Translating gives CATRSGTPYYNEQFF. The chain has TRBV13 and TRBJ2-1; TRBD2 is a possible D gene (6 bases). Germline V gene sequence: CDR1 PRHDT, CDR2 FYEKMQ (reference sequence). The ends were cut back, 10 bases at V and 3 bases at J, with 19 bases in the middle. The CDR3 contains 15 residues.

The chain recombines TRBV7-2 with TRBJ2-2; the match to TRBD2 covers 7 bases. The V gene end was trimmed by 0 bases and the J gene end by 9 bases; junction bases not matched to a gene: 4. CDR3 length: 14 amino acids. The V gene's germline CDR1 is SGHTA and CDR2 FQGNSA. The CDR3 sequence is CASSLAGGKRELFF. The CDR3 nucleotides read TGTGCCAGCAGCTTAGCGGGAGGGAAGAGGGAGCTGTTTTTT.

The chain links TRBV20-1 to TRBJ2-3; possibly TRBD1 or TRBD2 for D (5 bases each). Deletions cut 5 bases from V and 2 bases from J, with 11 bases between. From germline, CDR1 is DFQATT and CDR2 SNEGSKA (reference sequence). CDR3 length equals 13 residues. The CDR3 loop reads CSAWDGPTDTQYF. The DNA for the CDR3 is TGCAGTGCTTGGGACGGCCCCACAGATACGCAGTATTTT.

A single count supports this clonotype. The chain links TRBV6-6 to TRBJ2-3; 10 bases line up with TRBD1. The V gene end was trimmed by 5 bases and the J gene end by 5 bases; junction bases not matched to a gene: 10. Germline loops: CDR1 MNHNY, CDR2 SVGAGI (reference sequence). This CDR3 is built from 16 residues. For the CDR3, the DNA is TGTGCCAGCAGTCTCCGGGGACAGGGGATCGTAGATACGCAGTATTTT. This encodes CASSLRGQGIVDTQYF.

V usage is TRBV4-1 and J usage is TRBJ1-2; D remains unclear. CDR1 and CDR2 (germline): MGHRA, YSYEKL. This CDR3 region has 14 residues. V lost 0 bases and J lost 6, with 11 bases in between. The CDR3 protein is CASSQDTNRHGYTF. CDR3 in DNA: TGCGCCAGCAGCCAAGATACTAATCGCCATGGCTACACCTTC.